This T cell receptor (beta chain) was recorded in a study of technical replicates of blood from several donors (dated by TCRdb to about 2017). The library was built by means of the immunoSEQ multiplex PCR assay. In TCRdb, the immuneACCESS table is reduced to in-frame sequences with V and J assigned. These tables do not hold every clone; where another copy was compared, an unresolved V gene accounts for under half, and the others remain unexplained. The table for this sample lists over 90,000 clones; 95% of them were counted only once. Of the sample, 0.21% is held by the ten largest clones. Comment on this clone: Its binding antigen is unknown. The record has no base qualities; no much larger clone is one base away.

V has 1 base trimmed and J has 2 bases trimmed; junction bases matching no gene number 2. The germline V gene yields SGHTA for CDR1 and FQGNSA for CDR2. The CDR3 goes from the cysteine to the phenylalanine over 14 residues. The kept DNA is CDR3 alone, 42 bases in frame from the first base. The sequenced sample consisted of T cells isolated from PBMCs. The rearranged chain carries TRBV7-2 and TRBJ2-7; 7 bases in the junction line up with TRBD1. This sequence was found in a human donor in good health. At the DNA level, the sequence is TGTGCCAGCAGCTTAGGACAGGGAACCTACGAGCAGTACTTC. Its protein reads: CASSLGQGTYEQYF.